Listed below are T cell receptor beta chains from one sample, sequenced in a study of CD8+ T cells in alopecia areata. Profiled with immunoSEQ multiplex PCR; TCRdb holds only in-frame clones, not every one. The table has roughly 110,000 clones, 65% to 85% seen once; the top ten hold over 20%. This material consisted of CD8+ T cells sorted from blood, taken at week 24, from a patient treated with tofacitinib. These receptors came from a human donor with alopecia areata. Both conserved end residues are part of each CDR3. The order of the fields is V gene, J gene, CDR3 protein.

>TRBV4-3|TRBJ2-3
CASSPSGGATQYF
>TRBV10-3|TRBJ2-7
CATGLAGISGEQYF
>TRBV6-1|TRBJ1-1
CASRAFRTLTEAFF
>TRBV7-8|TRBJ2-1
CASSFAEGLPYNEQFF
>TRBV7-3|TRBJ2-1
CASFGPPGEQFF
>TRBV4-1|TRBJ1-1
CASSQDPRAEAFF
>TRBV4-3|TRBJ1-4
CASSQEARGVANEKLFF
>TRBV4-1|TRBJ2-7
CASSQTRVHEQYF
>TRBV5-6|TRBJ2-7
CASSLGHYEQYF
>TRBV6-5|TRBJ2-5
CASTFLGGGQETQYF
>TRBV7-9|TRBJ2-5
CASSPPHAGEETQYF